This TCR beta chain was captured by sequencing in a study of metastatic and nonmetastatic thyroid tumors. This clone appeared many times. Trimming pared 0 bases from V and 4 bases from J, leaving 13 bases between. Germline loops: CDR1 MGHRA, CDR2 YSYEKL. CDR3 length: 16 amino acids. Authors' methods: Using the CDR3 differences seen across clinicopathological groups, the authors built a distant-metastasis classifier for papillary thyroid cancer, which was meant to discriminate distant-metastatic patients. Using MiXCR, TCRdb re-called clones from the PCR reads. The V and J calls and clone size come from TCRdb's table, not from the authors' own analysis. The sample has around 40,000 clones; 15% to 20% are singletons. Among the patients, none had received any treatment before thyroid surgery.

The sequence was collected from a male donor with papillary thyroid cancer or a benign thyroid nodule (not recorded which). Some clones in this sample may be carry-over from other donors' samples. The sample was blood. The chain carries TRBV4-1 and TRBJ1-5; D is uncertain. In DNA, the CDR3 is TGCGCCAGCAGCCAAGACGCAAAATTGGGAAATCAGCCCCAGCATTTT. Protein sequence: CASSQDAKLGNQPQHF.